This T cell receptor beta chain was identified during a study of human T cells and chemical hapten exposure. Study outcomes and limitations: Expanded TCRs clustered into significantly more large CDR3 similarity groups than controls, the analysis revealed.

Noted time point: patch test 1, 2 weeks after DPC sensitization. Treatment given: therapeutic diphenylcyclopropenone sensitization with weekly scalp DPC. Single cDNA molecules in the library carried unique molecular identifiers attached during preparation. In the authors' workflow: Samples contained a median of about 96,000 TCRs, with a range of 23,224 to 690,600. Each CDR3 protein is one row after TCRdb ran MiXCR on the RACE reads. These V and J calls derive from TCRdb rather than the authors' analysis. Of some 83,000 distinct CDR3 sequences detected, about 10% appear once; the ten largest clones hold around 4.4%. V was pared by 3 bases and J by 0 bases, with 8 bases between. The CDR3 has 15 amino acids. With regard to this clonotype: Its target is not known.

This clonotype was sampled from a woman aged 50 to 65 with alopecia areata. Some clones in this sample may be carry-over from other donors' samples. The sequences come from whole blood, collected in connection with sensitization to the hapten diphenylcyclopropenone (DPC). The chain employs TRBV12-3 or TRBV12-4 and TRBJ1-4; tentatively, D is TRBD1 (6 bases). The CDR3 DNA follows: TGTGCCAGCAGTTTTGGACAGACAACTAATGAAAAACTGTTTTTT. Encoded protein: CASSFGQTTNEKLFF.